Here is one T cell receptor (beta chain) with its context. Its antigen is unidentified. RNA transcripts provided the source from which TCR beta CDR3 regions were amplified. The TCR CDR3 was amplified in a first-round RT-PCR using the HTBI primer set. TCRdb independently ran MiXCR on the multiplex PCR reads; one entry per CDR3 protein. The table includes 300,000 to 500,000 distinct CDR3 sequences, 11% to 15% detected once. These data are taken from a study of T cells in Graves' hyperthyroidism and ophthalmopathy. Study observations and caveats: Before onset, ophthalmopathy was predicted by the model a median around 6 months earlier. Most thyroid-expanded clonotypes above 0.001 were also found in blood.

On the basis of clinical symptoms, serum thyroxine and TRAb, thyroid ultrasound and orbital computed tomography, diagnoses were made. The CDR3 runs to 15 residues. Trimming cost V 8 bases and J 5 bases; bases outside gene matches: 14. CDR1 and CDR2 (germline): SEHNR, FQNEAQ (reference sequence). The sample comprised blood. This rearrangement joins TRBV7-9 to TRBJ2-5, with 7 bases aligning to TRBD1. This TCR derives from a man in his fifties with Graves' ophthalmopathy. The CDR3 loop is CASQDRVSVEETQYF. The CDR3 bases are TGTGCCAGCCAAGACAGGGTGTCGGTAGAGGAGACCCAGTACTTC. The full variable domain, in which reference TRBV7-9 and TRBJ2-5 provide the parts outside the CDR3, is DTGVSQNPRHKITKRGQNVTFRCDPISEHNRLYWYRQTLGQGPEFLTYFQNEAQLEKSRLLSDRFSAERPKGSFSTLEIQRTEQGDSAMYLCASQDRVSVEETQYFGPGTRLLVL.